This paragraph reports one T cell receptor (beta chain). This record comes from a study of cytomegalovirus exposure and HLA in healthy donors. The germline V gene has CDR1 MNHEY and CDR2 SMNVEV (reference sequence). Trimming removed 6 bases from V and 8 bases from J; junction bases left unmatched: 7. The CDR3 is 15 amino acids. PCR employed 60 Vbeta and 13 Jbeta primers. The method was immunoSEQ multiplex PCR; TCRdb's version includes in-frame clones alone and lacks a portion of them. Among around 300,000 clones listed, around 65% were seen once. What was sequenced was PBMCs. The sequence was obtained from a female donor in good health and CMV-seronegative. The V call is TRBV27, the J call TRBJ2-1, with 13 bases aligning to TRBD2. The CDR3 loop reads CASSTGLAGADEQFF. The CDR3 region has the DNA TGTGCCAGCAGCACCGGACTAGCGGGAGCTGATGAGCAGTTCTTC.